This T cell receptor (beta chain) was retrieved from a study of blood T cell repertoires in COVID-19. In the study overall: There were acute and convalescent COVID-19 samples, and they came from the United States, Italy and Spain. T cells, B-cell-depleted T cells, or PBMCs supplied cDNA or gDNA.

Germline lookup yields CDR1 SGHDT and CDR2 YYEEEE. V lost 5 bases to trimming and J lost 4 bases, with 15 bases between them. This CDR3 contains 14 residues. In the authors' methods: Reference gene primers were amplified, and this amplification served to estimate nucleated cell counts. The data were produced by immunoSEQ multiplex PCR, yet TCRdb's version contains in-frame clones alone and is incomplete. V and J calls plus clone size are reproduced from that table; the DNA served to infer D and trimming. The sample gives some 250,000 clones, 80% to 90% of which show up once; over 1.5% is in the top ten.

This sequence joins TRBV5-6 and TRBJ1-2, with a weak D call TRBD1 (5 bases). Input material: peripheral blood. This receptor was identified in a man aged 25 to 40 with active or convalescent COVID-19. The CDR3 protein is CASSTGGRSYGYTF. The CDR3 DNA follows: TGTGCCAGCAGTACAGGAGGGCGAAGCTATGGCTACACCTTC.